One sample yielded the 25 T cell receptor beta chains listed below, sequenced in a study of beta chain features in type 1 diabetes. Isolated RNA was reverse transcribed in full, so expressed TCRB transcripts were sequenced. The assay was immunoSEQ multiplex PCR, and TCRdb's table has in-frame clones only and misses some. The sample lists 350,000 to 400,000 clones, about 15% occurring once. Material: naive CD4+ T cells from blood. These TCRs come from a woman aged 18-29 years in good health.

This clone was seen a few times. Other DNA sequences in this specimen translate into the identical CDR3. The chain's CDR3 is CASSTDSSGANVLTF. CDR3 DNA sequence: TGTGCCAGCAGTACTGACAGCTCTGGGGCCAACGTCCTGACTTTC. This rearrangement joins TRBV2 to TRBJ2-6, with D possibly matching TRBD1 (5 bases). This CDR3 has 15 amino acids. Trimming left V 5 bases short and J 0 bases short, with 8 bases between. Per the germline V gene, CDR1 is SNHLY and CDR2 is FYNNEI.

The V gene is TRBV11-2, the J gene TRBJ1-2; 7 positions agree with TRBD1. V was pared by 5 bases and J by 4 bases, with 7 bases of the junction left unmatched. CDR1 and CDR2 (germline): SGHAT, FQNNGV. The CDR3 covers 14 residues. The CDR3 nucleotides are TGTGCCAGCAGCGCAAGACAGGGCCCCTATGGCTACACCTTC. Its translation: CASSARQGPYGYTF.

The sample holds a few counts of this clone. The chain couples TRBV5-1 to TRBJ2-1; TRBD2 is a possible D gene (6 bases). Germline V gives CDR1 SGHRS, CDR2 YFSETQ. V gave up 0 bases and J gave up 2 bases, with 9 bases separating them. CDR3 length equals 15 residues. The CDR3 here is CASSLDGSPYNEQFF. The CDR3 coding sequence is TGCGCCAGCAGCTTGGACGGGAGCCCCTACAATGAGCAGTTCTTC. Full variable domain (missing parts from reference TRBV5-1 and TRBJ2-1): KAGVTQTPRYLIKTRGQQVTLSCSPISGHRSVSWYQQTPGQGLQFLFEYFSETQRNKGNFPGRFSGRQFSNSRSEMNVSTLELGDSALYLCASSLDGSPYNEQFFGPGTRLTVL.

This clone appeared a single time. The chain couples TRBV30 to TRBJ1-1; D may be TRBD1 (5 bases). The germline V gene encodes CDR1 GTSNPN and CDR2 SVGIG (reference sequence). This CDR3 has 13 amino acids. V dropped 4 bases and J dropped 2 bases, with 11 bases sitting between them. Written as DNA, the CDR3 is TGTGCCTGGAAGGAGGGGCCAAACACTGAAGCTTTCTTT. This gives the protein CAWKEGPNTEAFF.

This chain links TRBV30 with TRBJ2-5, with 7 bases identical to TRBD2. CDR1 and CDR2 (germline): GTSNPN, SVGIG (reference sequence). The CDR3 runs to 15 residues. V dropped 1 base and J dropped 2; count of bases not matched to a gene: 7. CDR3 region: CAWSDSGNLQETQYF. CDR3 nucleotides: TGTGCCTGGAGTGACAGCGGGAACCTACAAGAGACCCAGTACTTC.

This clone was seen a single time. This chain links TRBV18 with TRBJ2-2, with D maybe TRBD1 (6 bases). Trimming left V 4 bases short and J 3 bases short, with 15 bases between. The CDR3 runs 16 residues. CDR1 and CDR2 from the germline V gene are KGHSH and LQKENI. The CDR3 reads CASSRLQGSHTGELFF. Here the CDR3 DNA reads TGTGCCAGCTCACGGCTACAGGGTTCGCACACCGGGGAGCTGTTTTTT.

This clone was observed a few times. The chain recombines TRBV28 with TRBJ2-7; D is unresolved. CDR3 size: 10 residues. Trimming left V 4 bases short and J 7 bases short, with 5 bases between. Germline loops: CDR1 MDHEN, CDR2 SYDVKM. CDR3 bases: TGTGCCAGCAGTTCCCGGGAGCAGTACTTC. It codes for CASSSREQYF.

The chain has TRBV19 and TRBJ2-7, with 16 bases that match TRBD2. Unmatched junction bases numbered 6, after V lost 4 bases and J lost 6 bases. Germline-derived CDR1 and CDR2 are LNHDA and SQIVND (reference sequence). The CDR3 is 16 residues long. As DNA, the CDR3 is TGTGCCAGTAGTACAACCGGGACTAGCGGGAGGGGCGAGCAGTACTTC. It translates to CASSTTGTSGRGEQYF.

The genes are TRBV6-6 and TRBJ2-7, with D possibly TRBD2 on 6 matching bases. Germline V lookup: CDR1 MNHNY, CDR2 SVGAGI (reference sequence). V gave up 8 bases and J gave up 0 bases, with 17 bases separating them. This CDR3 contains 15 residues. CDR3 nucleotide sequence: TGTGCCAGCCTGAAGATGGACGGGAGCTCCTACGAGCAGTACTTC. It encodes CASLKMDGSSYEQYF.

On this clone itself: This same CDR3 is encoded by further DNA sequences in the sample. This sequence joins TRBV5-1 and TRBJ2-5; 13 bases fit TRBD2. The V segment lost 3 bases and the J segment 3 bases; nucleotides outside the gene matches: 2. Germline values: CDR1 SGHRS, CDR2 YFSETQ. The CDR3 sequence is 15 residues long. The CDR3 region is CASSSGLAGEETQYF. CDR3 bases: TGCGCCAGCAGCTCTGGACTAGCGGGAGAAGAGACCCAGTACTTC.

This chain joins TRBV28 and TRBJ2-1; D may be TRBD2 (5 bases). CDR1 is MDHEN and CDR2 is SYDVKM in the germline V gene. Trimming pared 4 bases from V and 1 base from J, leaving 11 bases between. CDR3 size: 15 residues. CDR3 residues: CASSSLRGSYNEQFF. Here the CDR3 DNA reads TGTGCCAGCAGTTCCCTCCGGGGATCCTACAATGAGCAGTTCTTC.

This clone occurred a few times. The CDR3 sequence is CAWRPVPMNTEAFF. CDR3 coding DNA: TGTGCCTGGAGACCCGTGCCTATGAACACTGAAGCTTTCTTT. This sequence joins TRBV30 and TRBJ1-1; D not resolved. The CDR3 sequence is 14 residues long. V was cut by 3 bases and J by 0 bases, with 11 bases left in between. CDR1 and CDR2 from the germline V gene are GTSNPN and SVGIG (reference sequence).

This clone has a handful of counts. This sequence joins TRBV15 and TRBJ2-3; D is unclear. Trimming took off 4 bases at V and 0 bases at J, with 14 bases between the two ends. Germline V gives CDR1 LNHNV, CDR2 YYDKDF (reference sequence). This CDR3 is 16 amino acids long. Here the CDR3 DNA reads TGTGCCACCAGCACGTTCCTATCCGGGAGCACAGATACGCAGTATTTT. This codes for CATSTFLSGSTDTQYF.

The chain couples TRBV2 to TRBJ1-1; maybe TRBD1 (5 bases). Germline V gene data show CDR1 as SNHLY and CDR2 as FYNNEI. This CDR3 has 14 residues. V was trimmed by 7 bases and J by 1 base, leaving 13 bases between them. CDR3 DNA: TGTGCCAGCAATCAAGACAGTACGAACACTGAAGCTTTCTTT. This gives the protein CASNQDSTNTEAFF.

The table lists this clone with a few counts. The chain uses TRBV29-1 and TRBJ2-5; D unresolved. Looked up from germline, CDR1 is SQVTM and CDR2 is ANQGSEA. There are 12 residues in the CDR3. The V end lost 3 bases, the J end lost 5 bases, and 10 bases lay between the germline ends. As DNA, the CDR3 is TGCAGCGTTGATAGAGGAAGGGAGACCCAGTACTTC. It is translated as CSVDRGRETQYF. Variable domain in full (rest from reference TRBV29-1 and TRBJ2-5): SAVISQKPSRDICQRGTSLTIQCQVDSQVTMMFWYRQQPGQSLTLIATANQGSEATYESGFVIDKFPISRPNLTFSTLTVSNMSPEDSSIYLCSVDRGRETQYFGPGTRLLVL.

This clone was observed a few times. This chain links TRBV7-9 with TRBJ2-1, with 10 bases aligning to TRBD2. CDR1 and CDR2 from the germline V gene are SEHNR and FQNEAQ (reference sequence). With V trimmed by 2 bases and J by 6 bases, 7 bases remained unmatched. The CDR3 is made up of 16 amino acids. The CDR3 nucleotides are TGTGCCAGCAGCTTATTTTCAGCGGGAGGGAGCAATGAGCAGTTCTTC. As protein: CASSLFSAGGSNEQFF.

This chain uses TRBV19 with TRBJ2-2; the match to TRBD2 covers 8 bases. CDR1 is LNHDA, CDR2 SQIVND, per germline (reference sequence). The CDR3 covers 15 residues. The trim removed 7 bases at V and 4 bases at J, leaving 8 bases unmatched. CDR3 bases: TGTGCCAGTACTGCGAAGGGACTAGGCACCGGGGAGCTGTTTTTT. This encodes CASTAKGLGTGELFF.

The chain couples TRBV4-1 to TRBJ2-1; possibly TRBD2 for D (6 bases). The CDR3 has 17 residues. The ends were cut back, 0 bases at V and 0 bases at J, with 12 bases in the middle. The germline CDR1 and CDR2 sequences are MGHRA and YSYEKL. CDR3 in amino acids: CASSQDVIAASYNEQFF. The CDR3 DNA sequence: TGCGCCAGCAGCCAAGATGTGATAGCGGCCTCCTACAATGAGCAGTTCTTC.

The rearrangement joins TRBV7-9 to TRBJ1-1; TRBD1 agrees at 7 bases. The CDR3 has 13 residues. Germline V gene sequence: CDR1 SEHNR, CDR2 FQNEAQ (reference sequence). Unmatched junction bases numbered 3, after V lost 4 bases and J lost 4 bases. As DNA, the CDR3 is TGTGCCAGCAGCTCAACAGGGGCCACTGAAGCTTTCTTT. Translating gives CASSSTGATEAFF.

This clone was seen a handful of times. The chain is built from TRBV7-8 and TRBJ2-5; a possible D gene is TRBD1 (6 bases). The CDR3 covers 14 residues. The ends were cut back, 5 bases at V and 2 bases at J, with 12 bases in the middle. Germline-derived CDR1 and CDR2 are SGHVS and FQNEAQ. The CDR3: CASSRTETQETQYF. The CDR3 DNA follows: TGTGCCAGCAGCCGGACAGAAACACAAGAGACCCAGTACTTC.

The J gene is TRBJ2-2, the V gene TRBV29-1; D perhaps matches TRBD1 (5 bases). This CDR3 has 13 residues. The V gene's germline CDR1 is SQVTM and CDR2 ANQGSEA. The ends were cut back, 0 bases at V and 7 bases at J, with 9 bases in the middle. The CDR3 protein is CSVEEIRGGELFF. In nucleotides, the CDR3 is TGCAGCGTTGAAGAGATAAGGGGCGGGGAGCTGTTTTTT.

This rearrangement joins TRBV18 to TRBJ2-1; D gene uncertain. Germline CDR1 KGHSH, CDR2 LQKENI. This CDR3 has 15 residues. Trimming stripped 4 bases from V and 8 bases from J, with 18 bases between. CDR3 residues: CASSLEVSAMYEQFF. CDR3 nucleotides: TGTGCCAGCTCACTCGAGGTCTCGGCTATGTATGAGCAGTTCTTC.

The gene calls are TRBV7-2 and TRBJ2-3; D may be TRBD1 (5 bases). The CDR3 extends over 14 amino acids. V was clipped by 7 bases and J by 0 bases, with 11 bases between them. The germline V gene has CDR1 SGHTA and CDR2 FQGNSA. CDR3 DNA sequence: TGTGCCAGCACCCTCCGGACAAGCACAGATACGCAGTATTTT. It is translated as CASTLRTSTDTQYF.

The table lists this clone with a few counts. The chain employs TRBV5-8 and TRBJ2-1, with TRBD1 matching over 12 bases. V lost 3 bases to trimming and J lost 7 bases; unmatched junction nucleotides: 5. This CDR3 spans 15 amino acids. CDR1 is SGHTS, CDR2 YDEGEE, per germline. The CDR3 coding sequence is TGTGCCAGCAGCTCGTGGGACAGGGGGCGAAATGAGCAGTTCTTC. Translation gives CASSSWDRGRNEQFF. The full variable domain, completed using reference TRBV5-8 and TRBJ2-1, is EAGVTQSPTHLIKTRGQQATLRCSPISGHTSVYWYQQALGLGLQFLLWYDEGEERNRGNFPPRFSGRQFPNYSSELNVNALELEDSALYLCASSSWDRGRNEQFFGPGTRLTVL.

The chain joins TRBV30 to TRBJ2-7; D remains ambiguous. Germline CDR1 is GTSNPN and CDR2 is SVGIG (reference sequence). This CDR3 comprises 12 residues. V dropped 0 bases and J dropped 6 bases, with 9 bases sitting between them. The CDR3 nucleotides are TGTGCCTGGAGTGTACAGCCCACCGAGCAGTACTTC. It yields the protein CAWSVQPTEQYF.